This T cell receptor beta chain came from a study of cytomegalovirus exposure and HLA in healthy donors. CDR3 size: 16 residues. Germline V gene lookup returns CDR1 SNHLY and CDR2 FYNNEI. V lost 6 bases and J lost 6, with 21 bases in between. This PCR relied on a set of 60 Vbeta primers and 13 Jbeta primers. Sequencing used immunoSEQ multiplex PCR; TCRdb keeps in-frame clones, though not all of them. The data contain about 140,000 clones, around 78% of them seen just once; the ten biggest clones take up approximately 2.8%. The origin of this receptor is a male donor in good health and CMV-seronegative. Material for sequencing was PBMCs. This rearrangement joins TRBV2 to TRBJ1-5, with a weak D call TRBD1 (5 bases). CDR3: CASSAQSAGRGQPQHF. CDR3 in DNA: TGTGCCAGCAGCGCCCAATCGGCAGGGCGCGGTCAGCCCCAGCATTTT. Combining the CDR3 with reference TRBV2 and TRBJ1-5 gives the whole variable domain EPEVTQTPSHQVTQMGQEVILRCVPISNHLYFYWYRQILGQKVEFLVSFYNNEISEKSEIFDDQFSVERPDGSNFTLKIRSTKLEDSAMYFCASSAQSAGRGQPQHFGDGTRLSIL.